Below, 5 T cell receptor beta chains from the same sample are listed, as sequenced in a study of blood T cell repertoires in COVID-19. Some clones are missing from TCRdb's copy, which holds only in-frame ones; the method was immunoSEQ multiplex PCR. The sample carries around 330,000 clones, 89% recorded once. The sequenced material came from PBMCs or T cells enriched from blood (not recorded which). Receptors originate from a woman in her forties who had recovered from COVID-19.

The chain carries TRBV29-1 and TRBJ2-1; D remains unclear. The V and J ends lost 3 bases and 2 bases respectively, with 8 bases between them. The CDR3 sequence is 13 residues long. Germline V lookup: CDR1 SQVTM, CDR2 ANQGSEA. CDR3 sequence: CSVDAGAYNEQFF. Written as DNA, the CDR3 is TGCAGCGTTGACGCTGGAGCCTACAATGAGCAGTTCTTC.

This chain connects TRBV29-1 to TRBJ2-2; weak D call: TRBD1 (7 bases). V was trimmed by 7 bases and J by 0 bases, leaving 12 bases between them. The CDR3 runs 14 residues. Per the germline V gene, CDR1 is SQVTM and CDR2 is ANQGSEA. The CDR3: CSARGTANTGELFF. CDR3 in DNA: TGCAGCGCACGGGGGACAGCGAACACCGGGGAGCTGTTTTTT.

The count of this clone is one. V gene TRBV6-5 combines with J gene TRBJ1-2; no clear D. Per germline, CDR1 MNHEY and CDR2 SVGAGI. The CDR3 totals 13 residues. V was trimmed by 0 bases and J by 8 bases, leaving 10 bases between them. CDR3 in amino acids: CASSYSEGGGYTF. For the CDR3, the DNA is TGTGCCAGCAGTTACTCTGAAGGCGGGGGCTACACCTTC.

The rearrangement links TRBV11-2 to TRBJ1-1; TRBD1 agrees at 8 bases. From germline, CDR1 is SGHAT and CDR2 FQNNGV. The J segment lost 11 bases and the V segment lost 0 bases, leaving 5 bases of the junction unmatched. The CDR3 is made up of 13 amino acids. This CDR3 reads CASSLDQTGVAFF. CDR3 nucleotides: TGTGCCAGCAGCTTAGACCAGACAGGGGTTGCTTTCTTT.

V gene TRBV29-1 combines with J gene TRBJ2-5; 8 bases match TRBD1. Germline CDR1 and CDR2: SQVTM and ANQGSEA. V shed 6 bases and J 9 bases; nucleotides not matched to a gene: 12. The CDR3 extends over 13 amino acids. The CDR3 DNA reads TGCAGCGTCCTGGGACAGGCCGCCCTGGCCCAGTACTTC. Its translation is CSVLGQAALAQYF.